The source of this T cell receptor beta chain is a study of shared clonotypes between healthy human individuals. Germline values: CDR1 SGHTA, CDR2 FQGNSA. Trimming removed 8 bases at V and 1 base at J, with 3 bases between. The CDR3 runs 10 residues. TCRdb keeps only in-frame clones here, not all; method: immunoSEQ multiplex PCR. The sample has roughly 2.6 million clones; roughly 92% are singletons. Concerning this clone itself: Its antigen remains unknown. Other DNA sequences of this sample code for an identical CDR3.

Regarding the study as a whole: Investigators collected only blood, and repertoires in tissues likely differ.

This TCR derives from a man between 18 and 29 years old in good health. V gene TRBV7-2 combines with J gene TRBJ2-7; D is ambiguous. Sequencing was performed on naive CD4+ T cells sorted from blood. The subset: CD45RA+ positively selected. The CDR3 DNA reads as TGTGCCAGCGGTTCCTACGAGCAGTACTTC. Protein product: CASGSYEQYF.